These T cell receptor beta chains were read from a single sample in a study of T-cell reconstitution after alpha-beta-depleted transplantation in children. TCRdb reprocessed the PCR reads with MiXCR, giving one entry per CDR3 protein. In the table there are 45,000 to 60,000 distinct CDR3 sequences, 52% of which are singletons. Material: peripheral blood, obtained before TCRalphabeta/CD19-depleted stem cell transplant. The receptor set was obtained from a boy under two years old with SCID, due to receive a stem cell transplant. The CDR3 runs from the conserved cysteine through the conserved F or W. D genes are given only for firm matches. Clone size, where shown, is once, few, many, or a class for clones that have expanded.

CASSQYPLGDEQYF	TGCGCCAGCAGCCAATACCCCCTAGGAGATGAGCAGTACTTC	NA	TRBJ2-7	NA	TRBV4-1
CASSLAGAVGEQYF	TGTGCCAGCAGCTTAGCCGGCGCAGTGGGGGAGCAGTACTTC	NA	TRBJ2-7	NA	TRBV7-2
CASSFSSGGAGDTQYF	TGTGCCAGCAGCTTTTCTAGCGGGGGGGCAGGGGATACGCAGTATTTT	TRBD2	TRBJ2-3	NA	TRBV7-9
CASSRHITGNSRDTIYF	TGTGCCAGCAGCCGACACATTACAGGGAACTCTAGGGACACCATATATTTT	NA	TRBJ1-3	NA	TRBV7-6
CASSYLAGFNEKLFF	TGTGCCAGCAGTTACTTGGCGGGCTTTAATGAAAAACTGTTTTTT	NA	TRBJ1-4	NA	TRBV6-5
CASSQRQYEQYF	TGTGCCAGCAGCCAACGACAGTACGAGCAGTACTTC	NA	TRBJ2-7	NA	TRBV3-1
CASSYSAGALLYNEQFF	TGTGCCAGCAGTTACTCAGCAGGGGCCCTACTATACAATGAGCAGTTCTTC	NA	TRBJ2-1	NA	TRBV6-5
CASWGSKDEQFF	TGTGCCAGCTGGGGCTCGAAAGATGAGCAGTTCTTC	NA	TRBJ2-1	once	TRBV28
CASRSGGLAGKETQYF	TGTGCCAGCAGGTCCGGGGGACTAGCGGGGAAAGAGACCCAGTACTTC	TRBD2	TRBJ2-5	NA	TRBV7-2
CASSLVDHEQYF	TGCGCCAGCAGCTTGGTGGACCACGAGCAGTACTTC	NA	TRBJ2-7	few	TRBV5-1
CASSLVVSVTNEQFF	TGTGCCAGCAGCTTAGTAGTAAGCGTGACCAATGAGCAGTTCTTC	NA	TRBJ2-1	NA	TRBV7-2
CASSHTQGFYGYTF	TGTGCCAGCAGTCACACTCAGGGTTTCTATGGCTACACCTTC	NA	TRBJ1-2	NA	TRBV12-3/TRBV12-4
CASSPARTAANEQFF	TGTGCCAGCAGCCCCGCCCGGACAGCGGCCAATGAGCAGTTCTTC	NA	TRBJ2-1	NA	TRBV9
CASSPTGGLETQYF	TGCGCCAGCAGCCCGACAGGGGGCCTCGAGACCCAGTACTTC	TRBD1	TRBJ2-5	many	TRBV5-1
CASSYDRGRYGYTF	TGTGCCAGCAGCTATGACAGGGGGCGATATGGCTACACCTTC	TRBD1	TRBJ1-2	NA	TRBV7-2
CASSRPRRGTNYGYTF	TGTGCCAGCAGCAGGCCAAGGCGAGGGACTAACTATGGCTACACCTTC	NA	TRBJ1-2	NA	TRBV21-1
CSGRGGMNTEAFF	TGCAGCGGACGGGGGGGGATGAACACTGAAGCTTTCTTT	NA	TRBJ1-1	NA	TRBV29-1
CAISRAGSEETQYF	TGTGCCATCAGCCGAGCGGGAAGCGAAGAGACCCAGTACTTC	TRBD2	TRBJ2-5	NA	TRBV10-3
CASSQGGASSYEQYF	TGTGCCAGCAGCCAAGGTGGCGCGTCTTCCTACGAGCAGTACTTC	NA	TRBJ2-7	many	TRBV4-2
CASSLMGLREQYF	TGTGCCAGCAGCTTAATGGGACTAAGGGAGCAGTACTTC	TRBD2	TRBJ2-7	few	TRBV7-2
CASSLIGTSELETQYF	TGCGCCAGCAGCCTGATCGGGACTAGCGAATTGGAGACCCAGTACTTC	TRBD2	TRBJ2-5	NA	TRBV5-1
CASSSGQGETQYF	TGTGCCAGCAGCTCAGGACAGGGAGAGACCCAGTACTTC	TRBD1	TRBJ2-5	few	TRBV7-2
CASSYDSYNEQFF	TGCGCCAGCAGCTACGACAGTTACAATGAGCAGTTCTTC	NA	TRBJ2-1	NA	TRBV5-1
CASSFRTSGGNEQFF	TGTGCCAGCAGCTTCCGGACTAGCGGGGGAAATGAGCAGTTCTTC	TRBD2	TRBJ2-1	NA	TRBV7-2
CASSPGGGETQYF	TGCGCCAGCAGCCCCGGGGGGGGAGAGACCCAGTACTTC	TRBD2	TRBJ2-5	NA	TRBV5-1
CASSPGPSQLAGNTIYF	TGTGCCAGCAGCCCGGGCCCCAGTCAGCTTGCTGGAAACACCATATATTTT	NA	TRBJ1-3	few	TRBV4-2
CCARDRRGTSGYNEQFF	TGCTGTGCTAGAGATCGGCGGGGGACTAGCGGTTACAATGAGCAGTTCTTC	TRBD2	TRBJ2-1	once	TRBV20-1
CASRYRDGGELFF	TGTGCCAGCAGATACAGGGATGGCGGGGAGCTGTTTTTT	NA	TRBJ2-2	NA	TRBV5-5
CASSLEYIQETQYF	TGTGCCAGCAGCTTAGAATACATCCAAGAGACCCAGTACTTC	NA	TRBJ2-5	few	TRBV11-2
CASSQEFGPTGYEQYF	TGTGCCAGCAGCCAAGAATTCGGACCTACAGGGTACGAGCAGTACTTC	NA	TRBJ2-7	NA	TRBV3-1
CASSFLDRARNGYTF	TGCGCCAGCAGCTTTCTCGACAGGGCTCGCAATGGCTACACCTTC	TRBD1	TRBJ1-2	few	TRBV5-1
CSVSGGKGTDTQYF	TGCAGCGTATCAGGGGGAAAGGGCACAGATACGCAGTATTTT	TRBD1	TRBJ2-3	NA	TRBV29-1
CASSQVVVAGRDTQYF	TGCGCCAGCAGCCAAGTGGTGGTAGCGGGGAGGGATACGCAGTATTTT	TRBD2	TRBJ2-3	few	TRBV4-3
CATVSGLGTDTQYF	TGTGCCACCGTATCGGGACTAGGTACAGATACGCAGTATTTT	TRBD2	TRBJ2-3	few	TRBV5-8
CASSFGTGGLYGYTF	TGTGCCAGCAGTTTCGGGACAGGGGGCCTCTATGGCTACACCTTC	TRBD1	TRBJ1-2	few	TRBV12-3/TRBV12-4
CASSFTTSGATDTQYF	TGCGCCAGCAGCTTTACGACTAGCGGCGCCACAGATACGCAGTATTTT	TRBD2	TRBJ2-3	NA	TRBV5-1
CASSLGGGESSNEQFF	TGTGCCAGCAGTTTGGGGGGCGGGGAATCGTCCAATGAGCAGTTCTTC	NA	TRBJ2-1	NA	TRBV12-3/TRBV12-4